This TCR beta chain was retrieved from a study of shared clonotypes between healthy human individuals. Clones were read by immunoSEQ multiplex PCR, and TCRdb kept only the in-frame ones, dropping some. The sample carries 1.5 million to 2.5 million clones, about 94% recorded once. Overall study findings and caveats: A reduction in generation probabilities was seen for non-shared clonotypes relative to those shared by all four donors.

The naive CD8 subset, CD45RO-negative cells positively selected for CCR7, excluded terminally differentiated effector memory CD45RA+ cells. As to this clone: Antigen unknown.

The specimen sequenced was naive CD8+ T cells sorted from blood. The receptor was derived from a man younger than 35 in good health.

This CDR3 is CASSLDLLLYGYTF. CDR3 DNA: TGCGCCAGCAGCCTGGATTTATTACTATATGGCTACACCTTC. This chain uses TRBV5-1 with TRBJ1-2; D not resolved. V lost 4 bases, J lost 5 bases, and 15 bases lay in between. The CDR3 runs to 14 residues. CDR1 SGHRS and CDR2 YFSETQ come from the germline V gene.